The 20 T cell receptor beta chains below were found in one sample sequenced in a study of blood T cell repertoires in COVID-19. TCRdb keeps only in-frame clones here, not all; method: immunoSEQ multiplex PCR. Of around 180,000 clones in the sample, approximately 78% are singletons; the top ten hold approximately 10%. Sequencing was carried out using peripheral blood. These receptors came from a woman of 80 years or more with COVID-19, enrolled during active disease.

This chain joins TRBV9 and TRBJ2-2, with D unclear. Trimming removed 0 bases at V and 4 bases at J, with 10 bases between. The CDR3 loop spans 15 amino acids. Germline V gene lookup returns CDR1 SGDLS and CDR2 YYNGEE. The CDR3 here is CASSVGLRGTGELFF. Written as DNA, the CDR3 is TGTGCCAGCAGCGTAGGTCTCCGCGGCACCGGGGAGCTGTTTTTT.

The chain is built from TRBV7-8 and TRBJ2-3; a weak D match, TRBD1 (6 bases). The germline gives CDR1 SGHVS, CDR2 FQNEAQ. This CDR3 has 16 residues. V was trimmed by 4 bases and J by 5 bases, leaving 19 bases between them. The CDR3 region is CASSSPRGSVGDTQYF. The CDR3 DNA reads as TGTGCCAGCAGCTCGCCGAGGGGGTCCGTCGGAGATACGCAGTATTTT.

The chain recombines TRBV28 with TRBJ1-2, with D possibly matching TRBD1 (6 bases). CDR1 and CDR2 from the germline V gene are MDHEN and SYDVKM. Trimming pared 5 bases from V and 8 bases from J, leaving 12 bases between. The CDR3 loop spans 12 amino acids. DNA for the CDR3: TGTGCCAGCAGTAACAGGGTCAGCGGCTACACCTTC. This encodes CASSNRVSGYTF.

The CDR3 loop is CASSSSRVPYEQYF. The CDR3 DNA follows: TGTGCCAGCAGTTCCTCCAGGGTTCCCTACGAGCAGTACTTC. The chain employs TRBV6-5 and TRBJ2-7, with D possibly being TRBD1 (5 bases). Germline V gene lookup returns CDR1 MNHEY and CDR2 SVGAGI. The CDR3 is 14 amino acids. Trimming cost V 4 bases and J 2 bases, with 12 bases left between them.

The CDR3 loop reads CASSGTALRYEQYF. CDR3 sequence (DNA): TGCGCCAGCAGCGGGACAGCCCTCAGGTACGAGCAGTACTTC. V usage is TRBV5-1 and J usage is TRBJ2-7; 7 nucleotides agree with TRBD1. The ends lost 4 bases at V and 4 bases at J; junction bases unmatched: 8. Looked up from germline, CDR1 is SGHRS and CDR2 is YFSETQ. The CDR3 sequence is 14 residues long.

The CDR3 loop reads CASSLRPGEMTDTQYF. CDR3 nucleotide sequence: TGTGCCAGCAGCTTACGGCCGGGAGAGATGACAGATACGCAGTATTTT. The chain carries TRBV11-2 and TRBJ2-3, with D perhaps TRBD2 (6 bases). CDR3 length: 16 residues. In germline, CDR1 is SGHAT, CDR2 FQNNGV. V was pared by 2 bases and J by 3 bases, with 15 bases between.

This clone was seen only once. The chain employs TRBV3-1 (or the pseudogene TRBV3-2) and TRBJ1-4; 10 nucleotides match TRBD1. The CDR3 extends over 18 amino acids. CDR1 and CDR2 (germline): LGHDT, YNNKEL (reference sequence). Trimming took 4 bases from V and 4 from J; bases not matched to a gene: 12. CDR3 sequence reads: CASSPLPGQGPLNEKLFF. As DNA, the CDR3 is TGTGCCAGCAGCCCACTTCCGGGACAGGGGCCCCTTAATGAAAAACTGTTTTTT.

This clone is a singleton in its sample. V and J are TRBV27 and TRBJ2-7; D is unclear. Trimming pared 2 bases from V and 0 bases from J, leaving 11 bases between. Germline CDR1 and CDR2: MNHEY and SMNVEV (reference sequence). CDR3 length: 15 amino acids. The CDR3 here is CASSLTASFSYEQYF. CDR3 coding DNA: TGTGCCAGCAGTTTAACGGCTAGTTTCTCCTACGAGCAGTACTTC.

This clone was counted only a few times. The rearrangement joins TRBV11-2 to TRBJ2-7, with 8 bases identical to TRBD1. Unmatched junction bases numbered 5, after V lost 1 base and J lost 6 bases. This CDR3 spans 14 amino acids. Per germline, CDR1 SGHAT and CDR2 FQNNGV. For the CDR3, the DNA is TGTGCCAGCAGCTTAGGTGGGACAGGACTCGAGCAGTACTTC. Protein product: CASSLGGTGLEQYF.

This sequence joins TRBV5-1 and TRBJ2-5; D might be TRBD1 (5 bases). CDR3 length equals 15 residues. Per the germline V gene, CDR1 is SGHRS and CDR2 is YFSETQ. V shed 0 bases and J shed 5 bases, with 14 bases lying between them. CDR3 DNA sequence: TGCGCCAGCAGCTTGGCCTTTGGGGCAGGGGAGACCCAGTACTTC. The encoded protein is CASSLAFGAGETQYF.

A single count supports this clone. The chain couples TRBV28 to TRBJ2-5, with 10 bases lining up with TRBD2. The CDR3 spans 18 residues. The germline V gene has CDR1 MDHEN and CDR2 SYDVKM. Trimming at V came to 3 bases and at J to 4 bases, leaving 14 bases not matched to a gene. The CDR3 DNA is TGTGCCAGCAGTTTTAGGCTAGCGGGGGACCCCAAGGGAGAGACCCAGTACTTC. It yields the protein CASSFRLAGDPKGETQYF. Complete variable domain (other parts from reference TRBV28 and TRBJ2-5): DVKVTQSSRYLVKRTGEKVFLECVQDMDHENMFWYRQDPGLGLRLIYFSYDVKMKEKGDIPEGYSVSREKKERFSLILESASTNQTSMYLCASSFRLAGDPKGETQYFGPGTRLLVL.

V is TRBV19 and J is TRBJ2-7, with D maybe TRBD2 (6 bases). The CDR3 totals 13 residues. V was pared by 9 bases and J by 3 bases, with 15 bases between. Germline-derived CDR1 and CDR2 are LNHDA and SQIVND (reference sequence). The CDR3 DNA reads as TGTGCCAGCTCCCCAGGGACTCTCTACGAGCAGTACTTC. This codes for CASSPGTLYEQYF.

This clone was observed a few times. The chain has TRBV28 and TRBJ2-2; D is uncertain. V was pared by 1 base and J by 7 bases, with 4 bases between. Per the germline V gene, CDR1 is MDHEN and CDR2 is SYDVKM. The CDR3 consists of 12 residues. The DNA of the CDR3 is TGTGCCAGCAGTTTATATCTCGGGGAGCTGTTTTTT. Translation: CASSLYLGELFF.

The rearrangement links TRBV25-1 to TRBJ1-2; maybe TRBD1 (5 bases). Germline V gene sequence: CDR1 MGHDK, CDR2 SYGVNS. There are 12 residues in the CDR3. Trimming removed 11 bases at V and 5 bases at J, with 15 bases between. The CDR3, as DNA: TGTGCCGCAGGGAACAGATGGTATGGCTACACCTTC. Translation: CAAGNRWYGYTF.

The chain links TRBV15 to TRBJ2-2; 7 bases align to TRBD1. J gave up 3 bases and V 0 bases, and 4 bases lay outside the gene matches. This CDR3 is built from 16 residues. The germline V gene encodes CDR1 LNHNV and CDR2 YYDKDF (reference sequence). The CDR3 region is CATSRDRDSYTGELFF. The CDR3 DNA follows: TGTGCCACCAGCAGAGATAGGGACAGCTACACCGGGGAGCTGTTTTTT. The full variable domain, completed using reference TRBV15 and TRBJ2-2, is DAMVIQNPRYQVTQFGKPVTLSCSQTLNHNVMYWYQQKSSQAPKLLFHYYDKDFNNEADTPDNFQSRRPNTSFCFLDIRSPGLGDTAMYLCATSRDRDSYTGELFFGEGSRLTVL.

The gene calls are TRBV27 and TRBJ1-2; 7 bases line up with TRBD1. Trimming removed 4 bases from V and 6 bases from J; junction bases left unmatched: 2. The CDR3 extends over 12 amino acids. The V gene's germline CDR1 is MNHEY and CDR2 SMNVEV (reference sequence). Here the CDR3 DNA reads TGTGCCAGCAGTTCCAGGGGGAATGGCTACACCTTC. It encodes CASSSRGNGYTF.

V usage is TRBV18 and J usage is TRBJ2-1; 8 nucleotides agree with TRBD1. V trimming: 3 bases; J trimming: 2 bases; junction bases outside the gene matches: 6. Germline V CDR1 and CDR2: KGHSH, LQKENI. This CDR3 is 16 amino acids long. The CDR3 region is CASSPDRVRTYNEQFF. The CDR3 region has the DNA TGTGCCAGCTCACCGGACAGGGTTAGGACCTACAATGAGCAGTTCTTC. Full variable domain (outside the CDR3, taken from reference TRBV18 and TRBJ2-1): NAGVMQNPRHLVRRRGQEARLRCSPMKGHSHVYWYRQLPEEGLKFMVYLQKENIIDESGMPKERFSAEFPKEGPSILRIQQVVRGDSAAYFCASSPDRVRTYNEQFFGPGTRLTVL.

CDR3 protein: CSASGIDEQFF. CDR3 sequence (DNA): TGCAGTGCTAGCGGGATAGATGAGCAGTTCTTC. The chain is built from TRBV20-1 and TRBJ2-1, with D tentatively TRBD2 (5 bases). Germline-derived CDR1 and CDR2 are DFQATT and SNEGSKA (reference sequence). The CDR3 totals 11 residues. Trimming cost V 3 bases and J 8 bases, with 8 bases left between them.

The chain carries TRBV11-2 and TRBJ1-1, with D hard to call. The germline V gene encodes CDR1 SGHAT and CDR2 FQNNGV. CDR3 length: 11 amino acids. Between the trimmed V and J ends, which lost 5 bases and 4 bases, there was a span of 5 bases. For the CDR3, the DNA is TGTGCCAGCAGCCCCGGCACTGAAGCTTTCTTT. Translating it yields CASSPGTEAFF.

The sample holds one count of this clone. This chain joins TRBV11-3 and TRBJ2-5, with 8 bases matching TRBD1. The CDR3 length is 16 residues. The ends lost 5 bases at V and 5 bases at J; junction bases unmatched: 13. Germline V gene lookup returns CDR1 SGHNT and CDR2 YENEEA. CDR3 nucleotide sequence: TGTGCCAGCAGCGGACGGACAGGGAATCCAAGTGAGACCCAGTACTTC. This gives the protein CASSGRTGNPSETQYF.